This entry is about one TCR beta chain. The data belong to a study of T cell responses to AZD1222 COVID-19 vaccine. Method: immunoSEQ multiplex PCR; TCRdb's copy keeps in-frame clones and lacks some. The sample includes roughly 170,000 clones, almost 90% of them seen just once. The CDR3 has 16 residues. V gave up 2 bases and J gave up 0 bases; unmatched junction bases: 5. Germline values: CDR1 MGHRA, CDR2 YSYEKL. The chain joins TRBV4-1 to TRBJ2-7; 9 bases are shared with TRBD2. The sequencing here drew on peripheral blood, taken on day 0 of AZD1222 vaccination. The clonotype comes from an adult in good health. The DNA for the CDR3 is TGCGCCAGCAGCCAATCCCCTAGCGGGAACTCCTACGAGCAGTACTTC. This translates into CASSQSPSGNSYEQYF.